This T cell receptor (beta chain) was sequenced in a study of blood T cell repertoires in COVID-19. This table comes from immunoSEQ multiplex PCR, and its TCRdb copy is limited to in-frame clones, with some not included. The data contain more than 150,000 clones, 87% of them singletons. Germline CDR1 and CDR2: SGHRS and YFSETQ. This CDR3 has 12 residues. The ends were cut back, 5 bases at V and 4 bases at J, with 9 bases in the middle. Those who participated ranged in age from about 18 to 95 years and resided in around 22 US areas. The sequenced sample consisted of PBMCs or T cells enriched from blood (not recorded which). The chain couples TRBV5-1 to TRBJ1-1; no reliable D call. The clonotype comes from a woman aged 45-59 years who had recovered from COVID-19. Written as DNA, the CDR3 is TGCGCCAGCAGGATGGAGGGCACTGAAGCTTTCTTT. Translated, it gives CASRMEGTEAFF.